The 16 T cell receptor beta chains below all came from one sample that was sequenced in a study of blood T cell repertoires in COVID-19. Some clones are missing from TCRdb's copy, which holds only in-frame ones; the method was immunoSEQ multiplex PCR. The sample carries more than 110,000 clones, around nine tenths recorded once. Sequencing was done on a sample of peripheral blood. Source of these receptors: a human donor in a cohort sampled during active COVID-19.

This chain uses TRBV2 with TRBJ2-7, with 9 bases that match TRBD1. Per germline, CDR1 SNHLY and CDR2 FYNNEI. V was clipped by 8 bases and J by 4 bases; unmatched bases: 9. This CDR3 region has 14 residues. The CDR3 protein is CASSSEQGAYEQYF. In nucleotides, the CDR3 is TGTGCCAGCTCTTCTGAACAGGGGGCGTACGAGCAGTACTTC.

DNA of the CDR3: TGTGCCAGCAGTCCGCCAGCGGCAGATACGCAGTATTTT. Its translation: CASSPPAADTQYF. The rearrangement uses TRBV3-1 (or the pseudogene TRBV3-2) and TRBJ2-3; perhaps TRBD2 as D (5 bases). The V gene lost 6 bases and the J gene lost 4 bases, with 11 bases spanning the gap. Germline V gives CDR1 LGHDT, CDR2 YNNKEL (reference sequence). The CDR3 runs to 13 residues.

The table lists this clone with a few counts. CDR3 region: CASSLDSSNSPLHF. Here the CDR3 DNA reads TGTGCCAGCAGCTTAGACAGTTCGAATTCACCCCTCCACTTT. The chain combines TRBV7-9 with TRBJ1-6; D gene ambiguous. Germline V CDR1 and CDR2: SEHNR, FQNEAQ (reference sequence). Trimming pared 1 base from V and 7 bases from J, leaving 8 bases between. The CDR3 consists of 14 residues.

This chain joins TRBV11-2 and TRBJ2-1, with 8 bases matching TRBD2. This CDR3 is built from 13 residues. Germline V gene sequence: CDR1 SGHAT, CDR2 FQNNGV. V was clipped by 0 bases and J by 11 bases; unmatched bases: 3. The CDR3 nucleotides read TGTGCCAGCAGCTTAGAAGCGGGGGCCCAGCAGTTCTTC. This encodes CASSLEAGAQQFF.

The chain has TRBV2 and TRBJ2-2; D is undetermined. Trimming shortened V by 7 bases and J by 2 bases, and 11 bases separated the two germline ends. The length of the CDR3 is 14 residues. Germline V gene data show CDR1 as SNHLY and CDR2 as FYNNEI. CDR3 DNA: TGTGCCAGCACCCTCTTACTTAACACCGGGGAGCTGTTTTTT. This gives the protein CASTLLLNTGELFF.

This chain's CDR3 is CASSQDGSFTGWYTF. Here the CDR3 DNA reads TGCGCCAGCAGCCAGGACGGGAGTTTTACGGGGTGGTACACCTTC. The J gene is TRBJ1-2, the V gene TRBV4-1, with unresolved D. Germline V CDR1 and CDR2: MGHRA, YSYEKL. The CDR3 length is 15 residues. V shed 3 bases and J shed 11 bases, with 22 bases lying between them.

This clone was seen a single time. The genes are TRBV30 and TRBJ1-3; D remains ambiguous. CDR3 length equals 14 residues. CDR1 GTSNPN and CDR2 SVGIG come from the germline V gene (reference sequence). V was cut by 2 bases and J by 2 bases, with 10 bases left in between. The CDR3 loop is CAWSRGGTGNTIYF. CDR3 sequence (DNA): TGTGCCTGGAGTCGGGGAGGGACTGGAAACACCATATATTTT.

In this sample, this clone turned up once. The J gene is TRBJ2-7, the V gene TRBV30; 14 bases match TRBD2. The CDR3 has 13 residues. Germline V lookup: CDR1 GTSNPN, CDR2 SVGIG (reference sequence). The trim removed 5 bases at V and 3 bases at J, leaving 0 bases unmatched. The CDR3 coding sequence is TGTGCCTGGGGGACTAGCGGGAGCTACGAGCAGTACTTC. Its protein product is CAWGTSGSYEQYF.

As to this clone: A junction boundary mismatches the germline segment, possibly from a read error. CDR3 amino acids: CASSPPSHNEQFF. Written as DNA, the CDR3 is TGTGCCAGCAGCCCCCCCTCCCACAATGAGCAGTTCTTC. The gene calls are TRBV12-3 or TRBV12-4 and TRBJ2-1; D ambiguous. The CDR3 runs 13 residues.

The rearrangement uses TRBV28 and TRBJ1-5; D is ambiguous. CDR3 size: 14 residues. Germline V lookup: CDR1 MDHEN, CDR2 SYDVKM. Trimming took off 7 bases at V and 0 bases at J, with 10 bases between the two ends. CDR3 nucleotide sequence: TGTGCCAGCATGGCGGAACATAGCAATCAGCCCCAGCATTTT. This sequence encodes CASMAEHSNQPQHF.

This chain joins TRBV5-6 and TRBJ1-2; 7 nucleotides agree with TRBD1. This CDR3 has 15 residues. J was trimmed by 4 bases and V by 4 bases; bases with no gene match: 10. Germline V gene sequence: CDR1 SGHDT, CDR2 YYEEEE. The CDR3 is CASSVVTGSFYGYTF. The CDR3 DNA is TGTGCCAGCAGCGTAGTGACAGGGTCGTTCTATGGCTACACCTTC.

CDR3 sequence reads: CASSHGAGPKNIQYF. The CDR3 DNA reads as TGCGCCAGCAGCCATGGGGCAGGGCCGAAAAACATTCAGTACTTC. This sequence joins TRBV5-1 and TRBJ2-4, with a weak D call TRBD1 (5 bases). V lost 4 bases and J 4 bases, leaving 15 bases between the germline ends. CDR3 length: 15 amino acids. Germline V CDR1 and CDR2: SGHRS, YFSETQ. Full variable domain (rest looked up from reference TRBV5-1 and TRBJ2-4): KAGVTQTPRYLIKTRGQQVTLSCSPISGHRSVSWYQQTPGQGLQFLFEYFSETQRNKGNFPGRFSGRQFSNSRSEMNVSTLELGDSALYLCASSHGAGPKNIQYFGAGTRLSVL.

The V call is TRBV5-1, the J call TRBJ1-1; 7 positions match TRBD1. The CDR3 spans 18 residues. The V gene end was trimmed by 5 bases and the J gene end by 1 base; junction bases not matched to a gene: 17. Germline lookup yields CDR1 SGHRS and CDR2 YFSETQ. The CDR3: CASRRGRGGYNANTEAFF. CDR3 bases: TGCGCCAGCAGAAGGGGGCGCGGGGGGTATAACGCGAACACTGAAGCTTTCTTT. Full variable domain (missing parts from reference TRBV5-1 and TRBJ1-1): KAGVTQTPRYLIKTRGQQVTLSCSPISGHRSVSWYQQTPGQGLQFLFEYFSETQRNKGNFPGRFSGRQFSNSRSEMNVSTLELGDSALYLCASRRGRGGYNANTEAFFGQGTRLTVV.

The rearrangement joins TRBV15 to TRBJ2-2; 7 positions agree with TRBD2. J lost 2 bases, V lost 8 bases, and 5 bases had no gene match. The germline V gene encodes CDR1 LNHNV and CDR2 YYDKDF (reference sequence). The CDR3 totals 14 residues. In nucleotides, the CDR3 is TGTGCCACCGGTCAGCGGGGTAACACCGGGGAGCTGTTTTTT. Its protein is CATGQRGNTGELFF.

The rearrangement links TRBV28 to TRBJ1-2, with 9 bases matching TRBD1. The CDR3 is 15 residues long. The germline V gene has CDR1 MDHEN and CDR2 SYDVKM. J gave up 4 bases and V 6 bases, and 9 bases lay outside the gene matches. In nucleotides, the CDR3 is TGTGCCAGCAGACAACAGGGGGCAAGGGTCTATGGCTACACCTTC. It codes for CASRQQGARVYGYTF.

The V gene is TRBV13, the J gene TRBJ2-5, with 7 bases matching TRBD2. The CDR3 runs 15 residues. V was pared by 5 bases and J by 1 base, with 7 bases of the junction left unmatched. Germline CDR1 and CDR2: PRHDT and FYEKMQ (reference sequence). CDR3 loop: CASSQGAGFQETQYF. In DNA, the CDR3 is TGTGCCAGCAGCCAAGGAGCGGGATTCCAAGAGACCCAGTACTTC.